One sample yielded the 23 T cell receptor beta chains listed below, sequenced in a study of CD8 T cells in ankylosing spondylitis (dated by TCRdb to about 2017). Library preparation was by 5' RACE. Instrument on record: Illumina HiSeq 2500. TCRdb itself trimmed the public reads at Q25 with fastp, ran MiXCR and retained productive beta chains. For every CDR3 protein sequence, its rows merge into one entry that carries the most common genes and DNA. This sample has some 240,000 distinct CDR3 sequences in its table, and about 24% of those were observed once. Of the sample, 0.5% to 0.65% is held by the ten largest clones. What was sequenced was blood, either unsorted or a sorted T cell fraction (not recorded which). These receptors all stem from a male donor with ankylosing spondylitis or in good health (not recorded which).

V usage is TRBV9 and J usage is TRBJ2-5; 7 nucleotides line up with TRBD1. CDR1 SGDLS and CDR2 YYNGEE come from the germline V gene. The CDR3 runs 14 residues. After removal of 3 bases from V and 6 bases from J, the junction contained 8 bases not matched to a gene. The CDR3 protein is CASSEETGWKTQYF. Written as DNA, the CDR3 is TGTGCCAGCAGCGAGGAGACAGGGTGGAAGACCCAGTACTTC.

This clonotype occurred many times. The V call is TRBV20-1, the J call TRBJ2-7, with TRBD1 matching over 9 bases. Germline V gives CDR1 DFQATT, CDR2 SNEGSKA (reference sequence). The CDR3 extends over 14 amino acids. V dropped 4 bases and J dropped 5; count of bases not matched to a gene: 9. The DNA of the CDR3 is TGCAGTGCTAACACCGGGACAGGGACCGACGAGCAGTACTTC. This gives the protein CSANTGTGTDEQYF.

This clonotype has ten or more counts. The rearrangement uses TRBV28 and TRBJ2-6; 7 bases match TRBD1. Germline CDR1 and CDR2: MDHEN and SYDVKM. Trimming at V came to 5 bases and at J to 2 bases, leaving 3 bases not matched to a gene. The CDR3 spans 15 residues. This CDR3 is CASSMTGTGANVLTF. The CDR3 nucleotides read TGTGCCAGCAGTATGACAGGGACTGGGGCCAACGTCCTGACTTTC.

The table lists this clonotype with many counts. The rearrangement links TRBV7-2 to TRBJ2-1; the match to TRBD2 covers 9 bases. The CDR3 length is 16 residues. Germline trimming cut 0 bases from V and 3 bases from J; bases unmatched to any gene: 3. In germline, CDR1 is SGHTA, CDR2 FQGNSA. The DNA of the CDR3 is TGTGCCAGCAGCTTAGCGCGCGGGGGGGTCTACAATGAGCAGTTCTTC. It is translated as CASSLARGGVYNEQFF.

V and J are TRBV6-5 and TRBJ2-7; maybe TRBD1 (5 bases). CDR3 size: 15 residues. CDR1 MNHEY and CDR2 SVGAGI come from the germline V gene. Trimming shortened V by 5 bases and J by 2 bases, and 16 bases separated the two germline ends. The CDR3 DNA reads TGTGCCAGCAGTCCCCCCCGGACACCGCCCTACGAGCAGTACTTC. This codes for CASSPPRTPPYEQYF.

In its sample, this clonotype was seen once. This chain links TRBV20-1 with TRBJ2-7; 7 bases fit TRBD1. Trimming cost V 3 bases and J 0 bases; bases outside gene matches: 2. There are 13 residues in the CDR3. The germline CDR1 and CDR2 sequences are DFQATT and SNEGSKA (reference sequence). CDR3 nucleotide sequence: TGCAGTGCTAGGGGACAGTCCTCCTACGAGCAGTACTTC. Its protein is CSARGQSSYEQYF.

This clonotype was observed a few times. The chain recombines TRBV6-1 with TRBJ2-1; perhaps TRBD1 as D (8 bases). The CDR3 spans 13 residues. Trimming stripped 6 bases from V and 8 bases from J, with 14 bases between. Germline V gene lookup returns CDR1 MNHNS and CDR2 SASEGT. For the CDR3, the DNA is TGTGCCAGCAGACAGGGGGGGGAGTATGAGCAGTTCTTC. Its protein product is CASRQGGEYEQFF.

The chain couples TRBV20-1 to TRBJ2-2; possible D gene TRBD1, 6 bases. The CDR3 has 13 amino acids. Germline-derived CDR1 and CDR2 are DFQATT and SNEGSKA (reference sequence). V shed 5 bases and J shed 7 bases, with 14 bases lying between them. The chain's CDR3 is CSAPDQGIGELFF. CDR3 DNA: TGCAGTGCTCCCGACCAGGGGATCGGGGAGCTGTTTTTT.

The rearrangement joins TRBV3-1 to TRBJ2-7, with D possibly TRBD2 on 5 matching bases. Per germline, CDR1 LGHDT and CDR2 YNNKEL (reference sequence). CDR3 size: 12 residues. V was trimmed by 4 bases and J by 9 bases, leaving 13 bases between them. CDR3 nucleotides: TGTGCCAGCAGCCGCGATACTAGGGTGCAGTACTTC. As protein: CASSRDTRVQYF.

In this sample, this clonotype turned up many times. The chain is built from TRBV12-3 or TRBV12-4 and TRBJ1-1; no definite D call. The CDR3 is 12 residues long. V was clipped by 7 bases and J by 5 bases, with 11 bases between them. The CDR3 bases are TGTGCCAGCAAGGTTGAGGGAACTGAAGCTTTCTTT. Amino acid sequence: CASKVEGTEAFF.

This clonotype occurred many times. The chain has TRBV20-1 and TRBJ1-2; no definite D call. Germline V CDR1 and CDR2: DFQATT, SNEGSKA (reference sequence). Trimming took off 0 bases at V and 2 bases at J, with 4 bases between the two ends. The CDR3 loop spans 12 amino acids. The CDR3, as DNA: TGCAGTGCTAGAGATTTCAACTATGGCTACACCTTC. This sequence encodes CSARDFNYGYTF.

This clonotype was picked up many times. The rearrangement uses TRBV5-1 and TRBJ1-4; no reliable D call. Trimming cost V 4 bases and J 2 bases, with 9 bases left between them. This CDR3 has 14 amino acids. Germline CDR1 reads SGHRS; CDR2 reads YFSETQ. CDR3 DNA: TGCGCCAGCAGCGCGGTTTCCACTAATGAAAAACTGTTTTTT. Amino acid sequence: CASSAVSTNEKLFF.

This clonotype was seen at least ten times. The chain employs TRBV28 and TRBJ2-1, with 8 bases identical to TRBD1. V shed 7 bases, J shed 4 bases, and the junction held 9 bases outside the gene matches. The CDR3 is 15 amino acids. Germline V gene data show CDR1 as MDHEN and CDR2 as SYDVKM. The CDR3 sequence: CASNQGAAVYNEQFF. CDR3 nucleotide sequence: TGTGCCAGCAACCAGGGGGCAGCGGTTTACAATGAGCAGTTCTTC.

This clonotype was seen many times. The chain is built from TRBV27 and TRBJ2-4; D perhaps matches TRBD1 (7 bases). CDR1 is MNHEY, CDR2 SMNVEV, per germline (reference sequence). CDR3 length equals 15 residues. V lost 3 bases to trimming and J lost 7 bases, with 16 bases between them. CDR3 nucleotide sequence: TGTGCCAGCAGTTTGGAGGGGGACAGTGGGAACATTCAGTACTTC. Amino acids: CASSLEGDSGNIQYF.

This clonotype was detected a few times. The chain has TRBV7-2 and TRBJ1-2; unclear D gene. CDR3 length equals 14 residues. V lost 1 base, J lost 0 bases, and 6 bases lay in between. The germline gives CDR1 SGHTA, CDR2 FQGNSA. The CDR3 spells CASSLVRTNYGYTF. DNA for the CDR3: TGTGCCAGCAGCTTAGTCAGGACTAACTATGGCTACACCTTC. The variable domain in full, with the rest retrieved from reference TRBV7-2 and TRBJ1-2, is GAGVSQSPSNKVTEKGKDVELRCDPISGHTALYWYRQSLGQGLEFLIYFQGNSAPDKSGLPSDRFSAERTGGSVSTLTIQRTQQEDSAVYLCASSLVRTNYGYTFGSGTRLTVV.

This clonotype was counted ten times or more. The rearrangement uses TRBV20-1 and TRBJ1-6, with a possible D match to TRBD1 (5 bases). The CDR3 runs to 14 residues. Between the trimmed V and J ends, which lost 6 bases and 8 bases, there was a span of 17 bases. The germline gives CDR1 DFQATT, CDR2 SNEGSKA (reference sequence). CDR3: CSAHPPGTHSPLHF. In DNA, the CDR3 is TGCAGTGCCCATCCTCCAGGGACGCATTCACCCCTCCACTTT.

The chain links TRBV6-2 or TRBV6-3 to TRBJ2-1; D gene ambiguous. In germline, CDR1 is MNHEY, CDR2 SVGEGT. The CDR3 has 13 residues. The germline V and J ends were trimmed by 2 bases and 8 bases, with 10 bases remaining between them. The CDR3 region has the DNA TGTGCCAGCAGTTACCGGTTGCTGGATGAGCAGTTCTTC. Translated, it gives CASSYRLLDEQFF.

This clonotype has at least ten counts. This chain links TRBV20-1 with TRBJ1-5; a weak D match, TRBD1 (5 bases). CDR1 is DFQATT, CDR2 SNEGSKA, per germline (reference sequence). This CDR3 contains 12 residues. V gave up 3 bases and J gave up 7 bases, with 10 bases separating them. CDR3 amino acids: CSASRVDQPQHF. The CDR3 DNA reads as TGCAGTGCTAGCAGGGTGGACCAGCCCCAGCATTTT.

This clonotype was seen at least ten times. The chain employs TRBV12-3 or TRBV12-4 and TRBJ2-2; tentatively, D is TRBD2 (6 bases). The CDR3 length is 13 residues. V lost 7 bases, J lost 8 bases, and 14 bases lay in between. The CDR3: CASISSASGELFF. The CDR3 region has the DNA TGTGCCAGCATATCTAGCGCCTCGGGGGAGCTGTTTTTT.

In this sample, this clonotype turned up many times. The chain joins TRBV12-3 or TRBV12-4 to TRBJ2-7; 7 bases fit TRBD1. There are 13 residues in the CDR3. The J segment lost 4 bases and the V segment lost 5 bases, leaving 5 bases of the junction unmatched. The CDR3 bases are TGTGCCAGCAGTCTAAGGGGGCCGTACGAGCAGTACTTC. Residues: CASSLRGPYEQYF.

This clonotype has more than one count but fewer than ten. This chain uses TRBV20-1 with TRBJ2-7; D may be TRBD1 or TRBD2 (5 bases each). Per germline, CDR1 DFQATT and CDR2 SNEGSKA (reference sequence). CDR3 length: 13 residues. V lost 6 bases and J lost 5, with 17 bases in between. This chain's CDR3 is CSAEDWGRHEQYF. In DNA form, the CDR3 reads TGCAGTGCCGAGGACTGGGGCCGTCACGAGCAGTACTTC.

The chain has TRBV20-1 and TRBJ2-5; possibly TRBD2 for D (7 bases). The CDR3 is 16 residues long. Germline values: CDR1 DFQATT, CDR2 SNEGSKA (reference sequence). Trimming stripped 6 bases from V and 5 bases from J, with 25 bases between. The CDR3 bases are TGCAGTGCCCCCGTTTCCCGGGGGGCGGGGTCGGAGACCCAGTACTTC. Its protein is CSAPVSRGAGSETQYF.

This clonotype was seen more than once but under ten times. The chain has TRBV7-2 and TRBJ2-1, with D perhaps matching TRBD1 or TRBD2 (5 bases each). CDR3 length: 14 residues. V was pared by 4 bases and J by 0 bases, with 7 bases between. Germline V gene lookup returns CDR1 SGHTA and CDR2 FQGNSA. The chain's CDR3 is CASSSGTSYNEQFF. Written as DNA, the CDR3 is TGTGCCAGCAGCTCGGGGACCTCCTACAATGAGCAGTTCTTC.